This is a list of T cell receptor beta chains from one sample in a study of shared clonotypes between healthy human individuals. Profiling relied on immunoSEQ multiplex PCR, and the TCRdb table lists in-frame clones only, not all of them. The sample contains some 1,900,000 clones, over 85% of which appear only once. The specimen sequenced was naive CD8+ T cells sorted from blood. The receptor source for this set is a man aged 18 to 30 in good health. CDR3s include the opening cysteine and the closing phenylalanine or tryptophan. The D gene is left open where the match is weak. The size of a clone is reported for some rows only, either as once, few or many, or as a class for expanded clones.

V gene,J gene,D gene,CDR3 length,clone size,CDR3 DNA,CDR3 protein
TRBV27,TRBJ1-2,TRBD1,13,NA,TGTGCCAGCAGTTTCGGACAGGGGTATGGCTACACCTTC,CASSFGQGYGYTF
TRBV5-1,TRBJ2-7,NA,12,NA,TGCGCCAGCAGCTTGTGGGGGCGAGAGCAGTACTTC,CASSLWGREQYF
TRBV27,TRBJ2-7,TRBD1,13,once,TGTGCCAGCAGTTCGACAGGGCGCAACGAGCAGTACTTC,CASSSTGRNEQYF
TRBV4-2,TRBJ2-1,NA,17,NA,TGTGCCAGCAGCCAAGTTTCAATGTACGAGTCCTACAATGAGCAGTTCTTC,CASSQVSMYESYNEQFF
TRBV27,TRBJ2-5,TRBD1,15,NA,TGTGCCAGCAGTCTCCTGACAGGGGGTCAAGAGACCCAGTACTTC,CASSLLTGGQETQYF
TRBV29-1,TRBJ2-1,TRBD1,13,NA,TGCAGCGTTGACGGGACAGGGACTAATGAGCAGTTCTTC,CSVDGTGTNEQFF
TRBV4-3,TRBJ2-7,NA,14,NA,TGCGCCAGCAGCCAAGTGGAAGGGGGTAGGGAGCAGTACTTC,CASSQVEGGREQYF
TRBV7-9,TRBJ2-3,TRBD2,15,NA,TGTGCCAGCAGCTCCCCGGGGGGAGACCAGGATACGCAGTATTTT,CASSSPGGDQDTQYF
TRBV5-3,TRBJ2-7,NA,14,NA,TGTGCCAGAAGCCCTCCCGGGAGCTCCTACGAGCAGTACTTC,CARSPPGSSYEQYF
TRBV13,TRBJ2-7,TRBD1,15,once,TGTGCCAGCAGCATTCAGGGGACAGGGGTCTACGAGCAGTACTTC,CASSIQGTGVYEQYF
TRBV6-4,TRBJ1-4,NA,16,NA,TGTGCCAGCAGTGACTCGACTGTCCGGGGATGGGATAAACTGTTTTTT,CASSDSTVRGWDKLFF
TRBV4-1,TRBJ2-2,NA,16,NA,TGCGCCAGCAGCCCAGGCCCGGCCGGGAACACCGGGGAGCTGTTTTTT,CASSPGPAGNTGELFF
TRBV9,TRBJ2-5,NA,16,NA,TGTGCCAGCAGCCTTCAGGGGCGGGCCCCCCAAGAGACCCAGTACTTC,CASSLQGRAPQETQYF
TRBV6-1,TRBJ1-1,NA,12,NA,TGTGCCAGCAGTGGAGGCCGGACTGAAGCTTTCTTT,CASSGGRTEAFF
TRBV27,TRBJ2-2,TRBD1,14,NA,TGTGCCGGGCCCGGGACAGGAAACACCGGGGAGCTGTTTTTT,CAGPGTGNTGELFF
TRBV27,TRBJ2-7,NA,16,NA,TGTGCCAGCAGTCCTTCTACAGGGCGGAGGTCCTACGAGCAGTACTTC,CASSPSTGRRSYEQYF
TRBV5-4,TRBJ2-7,TRBD2,14,once,TGTGCCAGCAGCTTTGCGGGGGGTATGTACGAGCAGTACTTC,CASSFAGGMYEQYF
TRBV4-1,TRBJ2-3,NA,13,NA,TGCGCCAGCAGCCAAAGCGGCGGAGATACGCAGTATTTT,CASSQSGGDTQYF
TRBV27,TRBJ1-6,NA,17,NA,TGTGCCAGCAGTTTATCGTACACGGTGTCCTATAATTCACCCCTCCACTTT,CASSLSYTVSYNSPLHF